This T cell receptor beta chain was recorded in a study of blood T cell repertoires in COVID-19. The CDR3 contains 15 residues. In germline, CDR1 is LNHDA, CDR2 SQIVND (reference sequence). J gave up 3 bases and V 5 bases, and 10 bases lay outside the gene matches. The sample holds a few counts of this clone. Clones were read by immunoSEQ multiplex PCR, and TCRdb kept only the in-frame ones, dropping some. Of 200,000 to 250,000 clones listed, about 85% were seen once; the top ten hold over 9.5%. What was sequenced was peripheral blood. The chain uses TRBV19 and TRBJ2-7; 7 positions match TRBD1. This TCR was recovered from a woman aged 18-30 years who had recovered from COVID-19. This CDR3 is CASSESGTVVYEQYF. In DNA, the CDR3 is TGTGCCAGTAGTGAATCCGGGACAGTAGTCTACGAGCAGTACTTC.